The clone carrying this T cell receptor (beta chain) was seen a handful of times. The antigen is not known. Time point: week 47, end of study. In the vaccine, a single dose held 300 ug of the mutant IDH1 20-mer peptide, along with topical imiquimod. In weeks 1, 3, 5, 7, 11, 15, 19 and 23, patients were vaccinated. The source of the sample is a study of a mutant IDH1 vaccine in newly diagnosed glioma. Across the whole study: Onset of vaccination occurred 4-6 weeks following radiotherapy alone, or with temozolomide cycles. Patients arrived already treated with radiotherapy, temozolomide, or both, most having had both. Study outcomes and limitations: It was more than 80% of patients that developed vaccine-induced immune responses.

Profiled with immunoSEQ multiplex PCR; TCRdb holds only in-frame clones, not every one. The table shows approximately 56,000 clones, with almost 65% occurring only once. Germline V gives CDR1 SEHNR, CDR2 FQNEAQ (reference sequence). The CDR3 spans 13 residues. Deletions cut 2 bases from V and 4 bases from J, with 6 bases between. The sequencing used peripheral blood mononuclear cells (PBMCs), collected from a glioma patient whose treatment included an IDH1 peptide vaccine. The chain is built from TRBV7-9 and TRBJ1-5; D remains unclear. This clonotype originated in a man aged 35 to 55 with glioma. Some clones in this sample may be carry-over from other donors' samples. The CDR3 coding sequence is TGTGCCAGCAGCTTATCGGCGAATCAGCCCCAGCATTTT. This encodes CASSLSANQPQHF.